Sequencing of this T cell receptor beta chain was carried out in a study of T cells in Graves' hyperthyroidism and ophthalmopathy. V was clipped by 2 bases and J by 6 bases; unmatched bases: 7. The CDR3 extends over 15 amino acids. CDR1 and CDR2 from the germline V gene are SGHRS and YFSETQ. Regions amplified from RNA transcripts were the TCR beta CDR3 regions. The HTBI primer set was used in a first-round RT-PCR of the TCR CDR3. A single record per CDR3 protein comes from TCRdb applying MiXCR to the multiplex PCR reads. Among under 250,000 distinct CDR3 sequences listed, approximately 16% were seen once.

J is TRBJ2-2 and V is TRBV5-1; TRBD1 matches at 7 bases. This TCR came from a woman in her 50s with Graves' hyperthyroidism. The sequencing input was blood. The CDR3 spells CASSFADRAPGELFF. For the CDR3, the DNA is TGCGCCAGCAGCTTTGCCGACAGGGCCCCCGGGGAGCTGTTTTTT.